This TCR beta chain was documented in a study of T-cell memory formation after mild COVID-19. About the research overall: There were largely donor-specific TCR clusters.

Researchers used 5'RACE with constant-segment primers to make TCR alpha and TCR beta cDNA libraries that carry sample barcodes and UMIs. TCRdb fed the 5' RACE reads into MiXCR, producing one record per CDR3 protein. Of approximately 410,000 distinct CDR3 sequences in the sample, roughly a quarter were seen once. V shed 6 bases and J shed 0 bases, with 15 bases lying between them. This CDR3 is built from 16 residues. CDR1 MGHDK and CDR2 SYGVNS come from the germline V gene. The genes are TRBV25-1 and TRBJ2-1; perhaps TRBD2 as D (5 bases). Sample: PBMCs or a T cell subset sorted from them (not recorded which). The receptor's source is an adult woman who had mild COVID-19 (a few samples of this study predate the infection). Cell type and time point are not known. Written as DNA, the CDR3 is TGTGCCAGCAGGGAAATGACTACTCACTCCTACAATGAGCAGTTCTTC. This codes for CASREMTTHSYNEQFF.